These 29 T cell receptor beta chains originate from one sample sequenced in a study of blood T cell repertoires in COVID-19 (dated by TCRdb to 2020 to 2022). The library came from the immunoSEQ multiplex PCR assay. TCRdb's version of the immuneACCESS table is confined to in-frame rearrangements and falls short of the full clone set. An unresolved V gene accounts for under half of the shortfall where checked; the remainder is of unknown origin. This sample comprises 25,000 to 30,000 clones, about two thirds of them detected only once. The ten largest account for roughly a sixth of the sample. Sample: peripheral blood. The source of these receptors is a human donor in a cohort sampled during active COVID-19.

The CDR3 is CASSRQGMMNTEAFF. The DNA for the CDR3 is TGTGCCAGCAGCCGACAGGGGATGATGAACACTGAAGCTTTCTTT. The gene calls are TRBV27 and TRBJ1-1; 8 nucleotides line up with TRBD1. The CDR3 runs to 15 residues. Per germline, CDR1 MNHEY and CDR2 SMNVEV (reference sequence). V lost 6 bases, J lost 0 bases, and 6 bases stayed unmatched.

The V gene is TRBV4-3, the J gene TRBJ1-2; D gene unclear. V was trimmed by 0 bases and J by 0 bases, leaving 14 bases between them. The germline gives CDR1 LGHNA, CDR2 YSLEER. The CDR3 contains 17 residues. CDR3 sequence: CASSQDREGSANYGYTF. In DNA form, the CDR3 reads TGCGCCAGCAGCCAAGATCGGGAAGGGTCTGCTAACTATGGCTACACCTTC.

This chain's CDR3 is CASSPSGGGSNEQYF. In DNA form, the CDR3 reads TGTGCCAGCTCACCAAGTGGCGGGGGGTCGAACGAGCAGTACTTC. The V call is TRBV18, the J call TRBJ2-7, with 8 bases matching TRBD2. This CDR3 is built from 15 residues. Trimming at V came to 2 bases and at J to 5 bases, leaving 8 bases not matched to a gene. Germline V CDR1 and CDR2: KGHSH, LQKENI.

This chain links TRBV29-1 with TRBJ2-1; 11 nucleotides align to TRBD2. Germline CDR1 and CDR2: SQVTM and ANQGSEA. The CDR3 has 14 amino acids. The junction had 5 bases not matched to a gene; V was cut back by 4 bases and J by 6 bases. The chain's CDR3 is CSVVETSGVNEQFF. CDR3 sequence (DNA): TGCAGCGTTGTAGAGACTAGCGGGGTCAATGAGCAGTTCTTC.

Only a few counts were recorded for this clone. The CDR3 DNA follows: TGTGCCAGCAGCTTGGATGTCGCCTATAATTCACCCCTCCACTTT. It yields the protein CASSLDVAYNSPLHF. The chain combines TRBV5-4 with TRBJ1-6, with D hard to call. V was trimmed by 0 bases and J by 2 bases, leaving 6 bases between them. Germline CDR1 is SGHNT and CDR2 is YYREEE (reference sequence). CDR3 length: 15 residues.

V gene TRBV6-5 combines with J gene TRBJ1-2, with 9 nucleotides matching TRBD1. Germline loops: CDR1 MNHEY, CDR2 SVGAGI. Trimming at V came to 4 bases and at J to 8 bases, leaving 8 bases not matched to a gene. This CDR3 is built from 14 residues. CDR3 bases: TGTGCCAGCAGTTCCGCTACAGGGGGCGAGGGCTACACCTTC. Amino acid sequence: CASSSATGGEGYTF.

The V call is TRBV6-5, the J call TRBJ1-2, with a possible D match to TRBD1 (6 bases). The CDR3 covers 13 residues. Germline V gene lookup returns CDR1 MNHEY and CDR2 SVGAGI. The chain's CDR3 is CAAARGANYGYTF. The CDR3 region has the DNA TGTGCAGCAGCCAGGGGAGCTAACTATGGCTACACCTTC.

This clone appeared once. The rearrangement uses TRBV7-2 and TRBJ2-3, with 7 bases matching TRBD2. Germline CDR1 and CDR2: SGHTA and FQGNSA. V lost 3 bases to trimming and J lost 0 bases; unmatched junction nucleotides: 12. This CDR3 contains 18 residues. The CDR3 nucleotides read TGTGCCAGCAGCTTGTCATTCCCAAGCGGGACTAGCACAGATACGCAGTATTTT. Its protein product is CASSLSFPSGTSTDTQYF.

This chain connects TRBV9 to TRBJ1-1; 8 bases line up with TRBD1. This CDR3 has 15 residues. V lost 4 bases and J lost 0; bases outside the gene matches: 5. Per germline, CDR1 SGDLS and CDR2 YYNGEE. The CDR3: CASSRRDRMNTEAFF. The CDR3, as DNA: TGTGCCAGCAGCCGACGGGACAGGATGAACACTGAAGCTTTCTTT.

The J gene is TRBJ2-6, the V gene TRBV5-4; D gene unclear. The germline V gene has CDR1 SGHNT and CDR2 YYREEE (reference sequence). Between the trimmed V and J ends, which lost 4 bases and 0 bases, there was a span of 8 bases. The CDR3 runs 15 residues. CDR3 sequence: CASSPGHSGANVLTF. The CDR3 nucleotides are TGTGCCAGCAGCCCGGGTCACTCTGGGGCCAACGTCCTGACTTTC.

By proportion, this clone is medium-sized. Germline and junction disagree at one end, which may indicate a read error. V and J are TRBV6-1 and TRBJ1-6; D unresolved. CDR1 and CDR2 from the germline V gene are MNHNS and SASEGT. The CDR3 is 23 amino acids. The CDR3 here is CASSQAYPRSLWSRPVANSPLHF. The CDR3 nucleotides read TGTGCCAGCAGTCAAGCTTATCCCCGAAGCCTCTGGAGTCGCCCCGTTGCGAATTCACCCCTCCACTTT.

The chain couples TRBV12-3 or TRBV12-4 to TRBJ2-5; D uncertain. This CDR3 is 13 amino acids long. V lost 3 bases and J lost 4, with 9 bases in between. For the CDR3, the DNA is TGTGCCAGCAGTTTCGGTCAGCGAGAGACCCAGTACTTC. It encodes CASSFGQRETQYF.

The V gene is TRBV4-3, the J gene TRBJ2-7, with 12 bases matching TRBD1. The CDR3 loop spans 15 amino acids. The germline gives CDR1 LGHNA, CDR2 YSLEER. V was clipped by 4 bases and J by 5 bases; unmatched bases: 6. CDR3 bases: TGCGCCAGCAGCCGAGGGACAGGGGGCTTGAACGAGCAGTACTTC. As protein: CASSRGTGGLNEQYF.

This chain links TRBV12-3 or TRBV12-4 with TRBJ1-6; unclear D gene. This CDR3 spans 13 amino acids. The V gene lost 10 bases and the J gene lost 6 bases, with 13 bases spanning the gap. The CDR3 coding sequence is TGTGCCACCCGGCGGGAGACTAATTCACCCCTCCACTTT. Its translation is CATRRETNSPLHF.

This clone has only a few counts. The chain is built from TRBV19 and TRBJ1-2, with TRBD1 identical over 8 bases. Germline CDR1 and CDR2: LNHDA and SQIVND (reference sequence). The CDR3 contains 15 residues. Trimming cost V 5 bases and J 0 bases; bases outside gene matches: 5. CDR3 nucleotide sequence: TGTGCCAGTAGTCCTGGGACAGGATCTAACTATGGCTACACCTTC. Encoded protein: CASSPGTGSNYGYTF.

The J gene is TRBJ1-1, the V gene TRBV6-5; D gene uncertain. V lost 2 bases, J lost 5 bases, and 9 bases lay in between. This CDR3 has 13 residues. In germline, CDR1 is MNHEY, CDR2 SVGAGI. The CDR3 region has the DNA TGTGCCAGCAGTTACGGGCGAATAACTGAAGCTTTCTTT. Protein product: CASSYGRITEAFF.

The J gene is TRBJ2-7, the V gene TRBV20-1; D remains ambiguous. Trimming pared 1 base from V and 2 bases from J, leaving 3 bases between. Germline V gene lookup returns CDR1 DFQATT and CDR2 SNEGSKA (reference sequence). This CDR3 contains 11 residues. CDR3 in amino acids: CSARATYEQYF. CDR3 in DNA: TGCAGTGCTAGAGCTACCTACGAGCAGTACTTC.

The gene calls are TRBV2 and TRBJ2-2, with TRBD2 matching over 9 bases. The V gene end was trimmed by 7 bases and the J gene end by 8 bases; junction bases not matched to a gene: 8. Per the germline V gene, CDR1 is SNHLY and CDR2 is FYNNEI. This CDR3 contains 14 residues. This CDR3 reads CASTVAGGLGELFF. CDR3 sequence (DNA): TGTGCCAGCACGGTGGCGGGAGGGCTGGGGGAGCTGTTTTTT. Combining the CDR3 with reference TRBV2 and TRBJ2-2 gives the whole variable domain EPEVTQTPSHQVTQMGQEVILRCVPISNHLYFYWYRQILGQKVEFLVSFYNNEISEKSEIFDDQFSVERPDGSNFTLKIRSTKLEDSAMYFCASTVAGGLGELFFGEGSRLTVL.

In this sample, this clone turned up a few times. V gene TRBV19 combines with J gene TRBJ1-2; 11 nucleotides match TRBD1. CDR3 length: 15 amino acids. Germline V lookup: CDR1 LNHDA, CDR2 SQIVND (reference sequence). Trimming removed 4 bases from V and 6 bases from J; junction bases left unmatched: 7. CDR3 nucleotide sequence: TGTGCCAGTAGTAAGACGGACAGGGGGCGCCATGGCTACACCTTC. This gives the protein CASSKTDRGRHGYTF.

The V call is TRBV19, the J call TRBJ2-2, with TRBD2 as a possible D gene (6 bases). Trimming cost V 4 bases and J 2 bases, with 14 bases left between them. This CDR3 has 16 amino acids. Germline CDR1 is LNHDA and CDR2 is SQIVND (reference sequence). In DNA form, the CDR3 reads TGTGCCAGTAGTAAAGGGACTGGATTTAACACCGGGGAGCTGTTTTTT. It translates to CASSKGTGFNTGELFF.

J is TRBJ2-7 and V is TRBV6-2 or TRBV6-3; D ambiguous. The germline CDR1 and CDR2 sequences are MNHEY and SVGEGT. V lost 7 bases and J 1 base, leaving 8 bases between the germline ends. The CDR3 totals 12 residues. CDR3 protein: CASTPSSYEQYF. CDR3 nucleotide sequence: TGTGCCAGCACCCCATCTTCCTACGAGCAGTACTTC.

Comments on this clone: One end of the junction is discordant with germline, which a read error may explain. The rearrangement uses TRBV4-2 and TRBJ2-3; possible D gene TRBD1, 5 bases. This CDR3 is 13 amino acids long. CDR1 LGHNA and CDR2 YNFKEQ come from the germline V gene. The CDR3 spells CANSMTGTDTQYF. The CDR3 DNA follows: TGTGCCAACAGCATGACAGGCACAGATACGCAGTATTTT.

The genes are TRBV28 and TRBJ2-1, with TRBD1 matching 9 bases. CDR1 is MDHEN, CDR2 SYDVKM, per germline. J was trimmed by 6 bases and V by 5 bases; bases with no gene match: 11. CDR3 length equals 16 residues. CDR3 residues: CASSLIVGTGSNEQFF. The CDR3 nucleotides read TGTGCCAGCAGTCTTATCGTAGGGACAGGGAGCAATGAGCAGTTCTTC.

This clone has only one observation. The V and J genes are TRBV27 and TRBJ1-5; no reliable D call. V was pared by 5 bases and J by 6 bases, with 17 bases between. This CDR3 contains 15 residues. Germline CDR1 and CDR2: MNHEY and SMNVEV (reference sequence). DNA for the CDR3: TGTGCCAGCAGTCCAAATACAGTGCCCCGTCAGCCCCAGCATTTT. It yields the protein CASSPNTVPRQPQHF.

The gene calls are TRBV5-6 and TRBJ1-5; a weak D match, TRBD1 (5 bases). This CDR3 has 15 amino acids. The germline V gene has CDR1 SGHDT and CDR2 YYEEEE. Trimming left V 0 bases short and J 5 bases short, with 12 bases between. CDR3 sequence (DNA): TGTGCCAGCAGCTTGGGGTCCAGGGTTGATCAGCCCCAGCATTTT. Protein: CASSLGSRVDQPQHF.

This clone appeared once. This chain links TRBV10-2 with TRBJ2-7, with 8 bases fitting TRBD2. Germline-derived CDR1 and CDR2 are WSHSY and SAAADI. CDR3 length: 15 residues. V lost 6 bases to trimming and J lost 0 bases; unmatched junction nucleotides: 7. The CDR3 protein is CASRGAGGLSYEQYF. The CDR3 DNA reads TGCGCCAGCAGAGGGGCGGGGGGCCTCTCCTACGAGCAGTACTTC.

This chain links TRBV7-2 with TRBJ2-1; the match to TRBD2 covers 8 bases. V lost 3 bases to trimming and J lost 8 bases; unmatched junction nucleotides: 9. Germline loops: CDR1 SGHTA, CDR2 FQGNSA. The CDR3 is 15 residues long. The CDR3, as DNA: TGTGCCAGCAGCTTCAACGGGGGGGCTCTCGATGAGCAGTTCTTC. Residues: CASSFNGGALDEQFF.

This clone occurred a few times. The DNA of the CDR3 is TGTGCCACCACCACCTCGGGGAGCCGGGAGCAGTTCTTC. It specifies CATTTSGSREQFF. The chain recombines TRBV24-1 with TRBJ2-1; D may be TRBD2 (5 bases). Germline CDR1 is KGHDR and CDR2 is SFDVKD. V was cut by 8 bases and J by 10 bases, with 17 bases left in between. The CDR3 covers 13 residues.

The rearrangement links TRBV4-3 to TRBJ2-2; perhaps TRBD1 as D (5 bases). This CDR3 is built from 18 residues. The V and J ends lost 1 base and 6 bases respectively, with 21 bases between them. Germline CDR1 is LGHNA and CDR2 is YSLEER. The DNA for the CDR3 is TGCGCCAGCAGCCAAGGGGGCCGAGCGCAATTTCTCGCCGGGGAGCTGTTTTTT. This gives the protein CASSQGGRAQFLAGELFF.